This T cell receptor (beta chain) was retrieved from a study of OX40 agonist ivuxolimab in advanced cancers. About the research overall: Hepatocellular carcinoma, melanoma, renal cell or head and neck cancer was diagnosed in the dose-escalation patients. Broader study findings: At doses 0.1 to 3.0 mg/kg, CD4+ and CD8+ clones expanded.

As regards this clone: Its antigen remains unknown.

Data came from immunoSEQ multiplex PCR; TCRdb stores just in-frame clones and leaves some out. The sample carries 70,000 or so clones, 80% to 85% recorded once. The V gene's germline CDR1 is KGHSH and CDR2 LQKENI. J gave up 2 bases and V 3 bases, and 2 bases lay outside the gene matches. The CDR3 runs 15 residues. This sample comprised CD4+ or CD8+ T cells sorted from blood, obtained in a trial of the OX40 agonist ivuxolimab. The sequence came from an adult with an advanced solid tumor such as melanoma, head and neck, liver or kidney cancer. This chain connects TRBV18 to TRBJ2-2; 8 bases map to TRBD2. The CDR3 DNA reads as TGTGCCAGCTCACCGACTAGCGTCAACACCGGGGAGCTGTTTTTT. Translated: CASSPTSVNTGELFF.